This section outlines one TCR beta chain sequence together with its context. Trimming took 1 base from V and 8 from J, leaving 6 bases between them. Germline CDR1 is MGHRA and CDR2 is YSYEKL. CDR3 length: 12 amino acids. The data stem from a study of T cell changes during pregnancy in multiple sclerosis. TCRdb's table, derived via immunoSEQ multiplex PCR, lists solely in-frame clones and lacks some. The table includes about 59,000 clones, about 94% detected once. The chain combines TRBV4-1 with TRBJ2-1, with D possibly TRBD2 on 6 matching bases. The receptor was isolated from a female donor with multiple sclerosis, enrolled in a pregnancy study. The sample in question was CD8+ T cells from peripheral blood mononuclear cells, obtained in the third trimester of pregnancy. The CDR3 sequence: CASSQAGDEQFF. CDR3 nucleotides: TGCGCCAGCAGCCAAGCGGGAGATGAGCAGTTCTTC.